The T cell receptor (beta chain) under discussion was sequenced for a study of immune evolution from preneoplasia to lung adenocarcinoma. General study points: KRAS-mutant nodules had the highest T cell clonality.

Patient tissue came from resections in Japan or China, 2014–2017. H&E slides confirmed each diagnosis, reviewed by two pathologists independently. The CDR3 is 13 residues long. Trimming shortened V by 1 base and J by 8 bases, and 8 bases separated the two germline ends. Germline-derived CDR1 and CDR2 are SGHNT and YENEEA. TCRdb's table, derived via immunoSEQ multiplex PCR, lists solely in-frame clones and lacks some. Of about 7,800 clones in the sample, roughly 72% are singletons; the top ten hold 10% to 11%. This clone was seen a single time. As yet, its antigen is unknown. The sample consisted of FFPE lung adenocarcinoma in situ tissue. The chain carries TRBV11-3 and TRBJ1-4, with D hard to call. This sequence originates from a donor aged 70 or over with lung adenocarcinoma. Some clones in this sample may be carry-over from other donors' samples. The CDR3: CASSLGDAEKLFF. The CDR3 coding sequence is TGTGCCAGCAGCTTAGGAGATGCCGAAAAACTGTTTTTT.